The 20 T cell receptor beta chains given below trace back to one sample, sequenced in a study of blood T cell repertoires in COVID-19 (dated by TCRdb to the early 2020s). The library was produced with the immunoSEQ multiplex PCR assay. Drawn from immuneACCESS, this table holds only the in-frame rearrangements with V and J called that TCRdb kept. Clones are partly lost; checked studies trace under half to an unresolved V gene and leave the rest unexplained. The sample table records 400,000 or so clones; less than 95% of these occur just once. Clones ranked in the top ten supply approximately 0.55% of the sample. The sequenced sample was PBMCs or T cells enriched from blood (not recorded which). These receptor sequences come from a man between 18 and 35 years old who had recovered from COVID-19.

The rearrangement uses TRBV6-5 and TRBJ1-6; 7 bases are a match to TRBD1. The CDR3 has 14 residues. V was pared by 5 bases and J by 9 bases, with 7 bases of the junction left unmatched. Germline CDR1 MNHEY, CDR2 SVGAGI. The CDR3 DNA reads TGTGCCAGCAGTCAAACAGGGGCTCGTTCACCCCTCCACTTT. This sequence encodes CASSQTGARSPLHF.

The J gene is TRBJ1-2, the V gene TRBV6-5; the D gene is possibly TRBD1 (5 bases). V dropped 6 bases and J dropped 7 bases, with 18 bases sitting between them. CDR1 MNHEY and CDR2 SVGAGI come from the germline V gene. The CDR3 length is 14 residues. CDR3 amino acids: CASSPTGEGSGYTF. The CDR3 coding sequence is TGTGCCAGCAGCCCCACGGGGGAAGGGTCTGGCTACACCTTC.

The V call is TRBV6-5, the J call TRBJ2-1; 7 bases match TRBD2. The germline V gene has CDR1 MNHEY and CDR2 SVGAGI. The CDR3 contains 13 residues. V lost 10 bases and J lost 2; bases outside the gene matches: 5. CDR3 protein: CATTGGTYNEQFF. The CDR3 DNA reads TGTGCCACAACGGGAGGAACCTACAATGAGCAGTTCTTC.

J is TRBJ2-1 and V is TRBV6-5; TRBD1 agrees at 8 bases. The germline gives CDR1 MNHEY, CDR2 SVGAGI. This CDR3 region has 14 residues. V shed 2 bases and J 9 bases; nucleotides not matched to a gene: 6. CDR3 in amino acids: CASSYVAGGAEQFF. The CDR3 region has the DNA TGTGCCAGCAGTTACGTCGCAGGGGGCGCTGAGCAGTTCTTC.

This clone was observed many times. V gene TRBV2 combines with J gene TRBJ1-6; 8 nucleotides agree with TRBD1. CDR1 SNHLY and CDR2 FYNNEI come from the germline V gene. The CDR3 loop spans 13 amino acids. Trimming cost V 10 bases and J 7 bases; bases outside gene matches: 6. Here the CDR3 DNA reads TGTGCCACAAGACAGGGGAGGAATTCACCCCTCCACTTT. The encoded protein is CATRQGRNSPLHF.

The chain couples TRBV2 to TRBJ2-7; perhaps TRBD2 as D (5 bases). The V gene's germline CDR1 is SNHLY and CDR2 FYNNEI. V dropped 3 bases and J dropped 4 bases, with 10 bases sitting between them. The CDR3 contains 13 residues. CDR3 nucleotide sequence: TGTGCCAGCAGTGATCCGGGGTGGTACGAGCAGTACTTC. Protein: CASSDPGWYEQYF.

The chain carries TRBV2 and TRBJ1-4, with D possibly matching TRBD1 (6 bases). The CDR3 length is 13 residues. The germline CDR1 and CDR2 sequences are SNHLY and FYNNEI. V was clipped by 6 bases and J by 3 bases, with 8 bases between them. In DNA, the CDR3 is TGTGCCAGCAGAGGACAGCCTAATGAAAAACTGTTTTTT. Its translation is CASRGQPNEKLFF.

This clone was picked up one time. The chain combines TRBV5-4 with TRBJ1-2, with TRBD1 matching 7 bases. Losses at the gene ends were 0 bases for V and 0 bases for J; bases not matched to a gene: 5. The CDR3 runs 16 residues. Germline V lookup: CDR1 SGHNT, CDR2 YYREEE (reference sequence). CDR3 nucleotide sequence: TGTGCCAGCAGCTTGGGGGACAGACTTCCTAACTATGGCTACACCTTC. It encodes CASSLGDRLPNYGYTF.

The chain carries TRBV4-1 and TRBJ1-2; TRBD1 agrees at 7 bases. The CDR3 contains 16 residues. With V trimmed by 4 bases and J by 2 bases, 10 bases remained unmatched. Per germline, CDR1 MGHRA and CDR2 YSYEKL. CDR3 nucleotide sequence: TGCGCCAGCAGCCGTGGGACAGCCACCTCCAACTATGGCTACACCTTC. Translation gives CASSRGTATSNYGYTF.

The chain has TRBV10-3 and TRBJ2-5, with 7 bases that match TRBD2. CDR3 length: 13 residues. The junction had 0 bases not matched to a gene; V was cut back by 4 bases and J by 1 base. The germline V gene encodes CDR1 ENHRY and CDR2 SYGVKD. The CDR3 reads CAISGTSQETQYF. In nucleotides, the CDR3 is TGTGCCATCAGTGGGACTAGCCAAGAGACCCAGTACTTC.

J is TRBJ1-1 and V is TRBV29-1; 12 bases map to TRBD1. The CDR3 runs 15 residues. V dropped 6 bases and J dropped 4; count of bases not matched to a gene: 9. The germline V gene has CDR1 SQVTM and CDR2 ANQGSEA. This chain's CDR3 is CSVGGTGGAGTEAFF. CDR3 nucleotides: TGCAGCGTCGGGGGGACAGGGGGCGCCGGCACTGAAGCTTTCTTT.

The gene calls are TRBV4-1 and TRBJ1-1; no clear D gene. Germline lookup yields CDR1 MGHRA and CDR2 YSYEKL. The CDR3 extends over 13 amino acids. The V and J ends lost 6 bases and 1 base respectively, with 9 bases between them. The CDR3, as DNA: TGCGCCAGCAGACATACAGCGAACACTGAAGCTTTCTTT. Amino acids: CASRHTANTEAFF.

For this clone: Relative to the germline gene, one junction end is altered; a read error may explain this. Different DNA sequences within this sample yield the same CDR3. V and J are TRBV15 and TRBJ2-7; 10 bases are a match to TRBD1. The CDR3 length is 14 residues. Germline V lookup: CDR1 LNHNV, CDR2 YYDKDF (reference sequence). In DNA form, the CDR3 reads TGTGCCACCAGTAGAGACAGGGGGCGAAACGAGCAGTACTTC. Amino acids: CATSRDRGRNEQYF.

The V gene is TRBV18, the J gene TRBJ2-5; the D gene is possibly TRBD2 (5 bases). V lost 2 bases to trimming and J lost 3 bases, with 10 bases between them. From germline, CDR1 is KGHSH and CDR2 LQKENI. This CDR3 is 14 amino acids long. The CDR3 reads CASSPRLAEETQYF. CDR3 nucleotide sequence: TGTGCCAGCTCACCAAGGCTAGCCGAAGAGACCCAGTACTTC.

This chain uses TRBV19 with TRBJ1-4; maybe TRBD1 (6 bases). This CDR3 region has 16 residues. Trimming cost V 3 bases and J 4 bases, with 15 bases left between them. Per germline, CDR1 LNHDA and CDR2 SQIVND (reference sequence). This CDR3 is CASSISGVEINEKLFF. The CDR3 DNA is TGTGCCAGTAGTATTTCAGGGGTTGAGATTAATGAAAAACTGTTTTTT. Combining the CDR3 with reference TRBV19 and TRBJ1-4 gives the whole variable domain DGGITQSPKYLFRKEGQNVTLSCEQNLNHDAMYWYRQDPGQGLRLIYYSQIVNDFQKGDIAEGYSVSREKKESFPLTVTSAQKNPTAFYLCASSISGVEINEKLFFGSGTQLSVL.

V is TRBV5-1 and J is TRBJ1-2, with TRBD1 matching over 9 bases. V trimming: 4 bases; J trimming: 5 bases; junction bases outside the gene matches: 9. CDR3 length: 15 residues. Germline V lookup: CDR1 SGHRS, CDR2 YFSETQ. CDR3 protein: CASSQATDRGYGYTF. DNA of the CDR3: TGCGCCAGCAGCCAAGCTACCGACAGGGGGTATGGCTACACCTTC.

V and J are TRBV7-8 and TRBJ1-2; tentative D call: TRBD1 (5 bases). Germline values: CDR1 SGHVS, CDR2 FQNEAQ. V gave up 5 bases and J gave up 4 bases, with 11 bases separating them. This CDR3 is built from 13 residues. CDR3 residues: CASSPGGVYGYTF. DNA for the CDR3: TGTGCCAGCAGCCCGGGAGGGGTCTATGGCTACACCTTC.

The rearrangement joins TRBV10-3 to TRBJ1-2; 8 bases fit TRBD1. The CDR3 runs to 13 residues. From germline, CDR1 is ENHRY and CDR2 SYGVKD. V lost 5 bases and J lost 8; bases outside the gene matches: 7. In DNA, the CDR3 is TGTGCCATCAGTCAGGGGGCGGGACACGGCTACACCTTC. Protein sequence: CAISQGAGHGYTF.

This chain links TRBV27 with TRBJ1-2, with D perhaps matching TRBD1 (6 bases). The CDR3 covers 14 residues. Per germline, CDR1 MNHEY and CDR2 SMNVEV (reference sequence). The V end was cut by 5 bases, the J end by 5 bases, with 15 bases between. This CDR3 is CASSRTDSSYGYTF. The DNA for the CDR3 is TGTGCCAGCAGTCGGACAGACTCTTCGTATGGCTACACCTTC.

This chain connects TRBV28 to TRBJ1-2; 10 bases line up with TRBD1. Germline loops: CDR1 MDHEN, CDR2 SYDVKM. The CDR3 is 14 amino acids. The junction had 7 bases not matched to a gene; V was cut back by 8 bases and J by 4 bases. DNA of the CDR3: TGTGCCAGCGAAGACAGGGGGCGCTCCTATGGCTACACCTTC. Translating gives CASEDRGRSYGYTF.